One and the same sample provided the 7 T cell receptor beta chains below, sequenced in a study of T cells in Graves' hyperthyroidism and ophthalmopathy (dated by TCRdb to the late 2010s). The protocol used for the library was multiplex PCR. The sequencer listed for this sample is Illumina HiSeq 2000. Amplification of TCR beta CDR3 regions was carried out from RNA transcripts. A first-round RT-PCR of the TCR CDR3 used the HTBI primer set with the Qiagen OneStep RT-PCR kit. Starting from the raw public reads, TCRdb applied fastp trimming at Q25, assembled clones with MiXCR and retained in-frame beta chains. Duplicate CDR3 protein sequences are folded into a single record with the most common DNA and genes. The sample table shows about 640,000 distinct CDR3 sequences, and 20% to 25% are seen once. Around a third of the sample is taken by the ten largest. Material for sequencing was blood. The receptors come from a man aged 30 to 45 with Graves' ophthalmopathy.

This clonotype has a count of ten or more. The chain combines TRBV3-1 with TRBJ2-3; 8 bases fit TRBD2. This CDR3 comprises 14 residues. Germline values: CDR1 LGHDT, CDR2 YNNKEL (reference sequence). V was clipped by 3 bases and J by 5 bases; unmatched bases: 4. The CDR3 here is CASSQREAKDTQYF. The CDR3 nucleotides are TGTGCCAGCAGCCAGCGGGAGGCTAAAGATACGCAGTATTTT.

The chain employs TRBV7-2 and TRBJ1-2; TRBD1 might be the D (6 bases). Looked up from germline, CDR1 is SGHTA and CDR2 is FQGNSA. Deletions cut 1 base from V and 8 bases from J, with 14 bases between. This CDR3 has 14 residues. CDR3 loop: CASSLGPGAQGYTF. The CDR3 DNA is TGTGCCAGCAGCTTAGGGCCGGGGGCGCAGGGCTACACCTTC.

At least ten counts were recorded for this clonotype. V and J are TRBV5-1 and TRBJ2-7, with 12 bases fitting TRBD2. CDR1 SGHRS and CDR2 YFSETQ come from the germline V gene. This CDR3 has 16 residues. Germline trimming cut 4 bases from V and 6 bases from J; bases unmatched to any gene: 11. CDR3 loop: CASSPSGGLAGGEQYF. The CDR3 DNA is TGCGCCAGCAGCCCCTCCGGGGGACTAGCGGGCGGCGAGCAGTACTTC.

The chain joins TRBV11-3 to TRBJ2-1, with 7 bases lining up with TRBD1. V lost 5 bases and J lost 6; bases outside the gene matches: 10. The CDR3 is made up of 15 amino acids. Germline V CDR1 and CDR2: SGHNT, YENEEA. CDR3 region: CASSPTGVRINEQFF. In DNA form, the CDR3 reads TGTGCCAGCAGCCCTACAGGGGTAAGGATCAATGAGCAGTTCTTC.

V usage is TRBV24-1 and J usage is TRBJ2-3; no firm D call. The CDR3 is made up of 14 amino acids. V was shortened by 1 base and J by 4 bases, with 8 bases between the two germline ends. Germline CDR1 is KGHDR and CDR2 is SFDVKD. The CDR3 sequence: CATSDFQMPDTQYF. CDR3 sequence (DNA): TGTGCCACCAGTGATTTCCAGATGCCAGATACGCAGTATTTT.

The chain recombines TRBV5-1 with TRBJ2-2; tentative D call: TRBD2 (5 bases). The CDR3 covers 13 residues. Trimming took off 6 bases at V and 6 bases at J, with 12 bases between the two ends. The germline CDR1 and CDR2 sequences are SGHRS and YFSETQ. CDR3 sequence reads: CASTRERAGELFF. CDR3 bases: TGCGCCAGCACCCGGGAACGAGCCGGGGAGCTGTTTTTT.

This clonotype was seen at least ten times. J is TRBJ2-7 and V is TRBV11-2; either TRBD1 or TRBD2 may fit D (5 bases each). V lost 5 bases to trimming and J lost 2 bases, with 16 bases between them. Looked up from germline, CDR1 is SGHAT and CDR2 is FQNNGV. This CDR3 is 15 amino acids long. The CDR3 protein is CASSGHRDATYEQYF. The CDR3, as DNA: TGTGCCAGCAGCGGTCACCGGGACGCAACCTACGAGCAGTACTTC. Variable domain in full (rest from reference TRBV11-2 and TRBJ2-7): EAGVAQSPRYKIIEKRQSVAFWCNPISGHATLYWYQQILGQGPKLLIQFQNNGVVDDSQLPKDRFSAERLKGVDSTLKIQPAKLEDSAVYLCASSGHRDATYEQYFGPGTRLTVT.